One and the same sample provided the 17 T cell receptor beta chains below, sequenced in a study of early T cells in non-severe SARS-CoV-2 infection. TCRdb fed the 5' RACE reads into MiXCR, producing one record per CDR3 protein. The table lists some 30,000 distinct CDR3 sequences, 5.7% of them singletons. The sequencing input was whole blood. These receptors came from an adult who was a healthcare worker with PCR-confirmed SARS-CoV-2 infection or an uninfected control (not recorded which).

Only a few counts were recorded for this clonotype. The V and J genes are TRBV6-5 and TRBJ2-7; 9 bases agree with TRBD2. Germline lookup yields CDR1 MNHEY and CDR2 SVGAGI. With V trimmed by 2 bases and J by 6 bases, 2 bases remained unmatched. The CDR3 length is 13 residues. The CDR3, as DNA: TGTGCCAGCAGTTACGGGACTAGCAGCGAGCAGTACTTC. Translated, it gives CASSYGTSSEQYF.

At least ten counts were recorded for this clonotype. The chain employs TRBV4-2 and TRBJ1-5; perhaps TRBD1 as D (6 bases). From germline, CDR1 is LGHNA and CDR2 YNFKEQ. CDR3 length: 12 amino acids. Trimming took 5 bases from V and 4 from J, leaving 6 bases between them. The CDR3 nucleotides are TGTGCCAGCAGCGACAGGAATCAGCCCCAGCATTTT. Translation gives CASSDRNQPQHF.

The genes are TRBV6-5 and TRBJ2-3; tentative D call: TRBD1 (6 bases). The CDR3 is 16 amino acids. Trimming left V 8 bases short and J 2 bases short, with 20 bases between. Germline CDR1 reads MNHEY; CDR2 reads SVGAGI. The CDR3 spells CASWVRTEPYTDTQYF. Written as DNA, the CDR3 is TGTGCCAGCTGGGTGCGGACAGAACCTTACACAGATACGCAGTATTTT.

This clonotype appeared a few times. The J gene is TRBJ2-1, the V gene TRBV20-1; D not certain. The CDR3 consists of 14 residues. The germline gives CDR1 DFQATT, CDR2 SNEGSKA (reference sequence). The ends were cut back, 4 bases at V and 4 bases at J, with 14 bases in the middle. The CDR3 DNA reads TGCAGTGCTACCCTTCCCGGAAAATACAATGAGCAGTTCTTC. Translation: CSATLPGKYNEQFF.

V is TRBV6-1 and J is TRBJ1-1; 8 bases are shared with TRBD1. With V trimmed by 7 bases and J by 4 bases, 8 bases remained unmatched. CDR1 MNHNS and CDR2 SASEGT come from the germline V gene. The CDR3 spans 14 residues. CDR3 loop: CASKYRGGITEAFF. CDR3 sequence (DNA): TGTGCCAGCAAATACAGGGGGGGAATCACTGAAGCTTTCTTT.

This clonotype was recorded at least ten times. The rearrangement links TRBV18 to TRBJ2-1, with a weak D call TRBD2 (5 bases). The germline V gene encodes CDR1 KGHSH and CDR2 LQKENI. This CDR3 has 12 amino acids. V was pared by 5 bases and J by 9 bases, with 11 bases between. CDR3 in DNA: TGTGCCAGCTCATACGGAGGAGGTGAGCAGTTCTTC. It translates to CASSYGGGEQFF.

The V and J genes are TRBV6-2 or TRBV6-3 and TRBJ2-2, with TRBD2 matching over 7 bases. V lost 8 bases, J lost 9 bases, and 12 bases stayed unmatched. Per germline, CDR1 MNHEY and CDR2 SVGEGT. The CDR3 runs to 14 residues. The CDR3 nucleotides read TGTGCCAGCTCAGGGCGGGAGACGAGGCGGGAGCTGTTTTTT. This translates into CASSGRETRRELFF.

This clonotype was seen many times. The chain has TRBV7-9 and TRBJ2-1, with D uncertain. Trimming cost V 5 bases and J 0 bases, with 11 bases left between them. The CDR3 is made up of 15 amino acids. In germline, CDR1 is SEHNR, CDR2 FQNEAQ (reference sequence). Written as DNA, the CDR3 is TGTGCCAGCAGCCCTTCTATGGGCTCCTACAATGAGCAGTTCTTC. Its translation: CASSPSMGSYNEQFF.

This clonotype was picked up many times. The chain has TRBV27 and TRBJ2-1, with D perhaps matching TRBD2 (6 bases). The CDR3 loop spans 15 amino acids. Trimming removed 4 bases from V and 4 bases from J, with 14 bases in between. Germline V CDR1 and CDR2: MNHEY, SMNVEV (reference sequence). This CDR3 is CASSYGTVSYNEQFF. The CDR3 DNA is TGTGCCAGCAGTTACGGGACTGTCTCTTACAATGAGCAGTTCTTC.

This clonotype was seen repeatedly, ten times or more. The chain joins TRBV6-5 to TRBJ2-1, with 7 nucleotides matching TRBD2. Per the germline V gene, CDR1 is MNHEY and CDR2 is SVGAGI. Losses at the gene ends were 0 bases for V and 5 bases for J; bases not matched to a gene: 13. The CDR3 spans 18 residues. The CDR3 nucleotides read TGTGCCAGCAGTTACTCGAGGATTTCGGGGGGAAAAGACAATGAGCAGTTCTTC. The encoded protein is CASSYSRISGGKDNEQFF.

This clonotype showed up many times. The chain links TRBV3-1 to TRBJ1-2; D remains unclear. The germline V gene encodes CDR1 LGHDT and CDR2 YNNKEL (reference sequence). Between the trimmed V and J ends, which lost 1 base and 4 bases, there was a span of 10 bases. The CDR3 loop spans 14 amino acids. The chain's CDR3 is CASSQAGSSYGYTF. The CDR3 nucleotides read TGTGCCAGCAGCCAAGCGGGTTCCTCCTATGGCTACACCTTC.

This clonotype was found many times. This chain uses TRBV11-2 with TRBJ2-1, with D possibly matching TRBD2 (6 bases). CDR3 length: 19 residues. V shed 5 bases and J shed 2 bases, with 25 bases lying between them. Per germline, CDR1 SGHAT and CDR2 FQNNGV. CDR3 region: CASSITFRVAGTPYNEQFF. Here the CDR3 DNA reads TGTGCCAGCAGCATTACCTTCCGGGTTGCGGGAACCCCCTACAATGAGCAGTTCTTC. Based on the CDR3 plus reference TRBV11-2 and TRBJ2-1, the full variable domain is EAGVAQSPRYKIIEKRQSVAFWCNPISGHATLYWYQQILGQGPKLLIQFQNNGVVDDSQLPKDRFSAERLKGVDSTLKIQPAKLEDSAVYLCASSITFRVAGTPYNEQFFGPGTRLTVL.

This clonotype was found many times. This sequence joins TRBV4-2 and TRBJ1-1, with D possibly being TRBD1 (5 bases). This CDR3 comprises 16 residues. From germline, CDR1 is LGHNA and CDR2 YNFKEQ. Trimming took 0 bases from V and 1 from J, leaving 12 bases between them. The chain's CDR3 is CASSQEEGTRNTEAFF. The CDR3 DNA is TGTGCCAGCAGCCAAGAGGAGGGGACGAGGAACACTGAAGCTTTCTTT.

The chain couples TRBV6-5 to TRBJ2-1; 7 nucleotides line up with TRBD2. From germline, CDR1 is MNHEY and CDR2 SVGAGI. The CDR3 contains 17 residues. After removal of 5 bases from V and 3 bases from J, the junction contained 13 bases not matched to a gene. CDR3 in amino acids: CASSRSNLADLYNEQFF. DNA of the CDR3: TGTGCCAGCAGTAGATCAAATCTAGCGGACCTCTACAATGAGCAGTTCTTC.

In the case of this clonotype: This may be a read error: a much more frequent sequence differs by one nucleotide. The V and J genes are TRBV28 and TRBJ1-3; D gene ambiguous. There are 12 residues in the CDR3. Germline CDR1 and CDR2: MDHEN and SYDVKM. As DNA, the CDR3 is TGTGCCAGCGGTTTCGAGGGAAACACCATATATTTT. Amino acid sequence: CASGFEGNTIYF.

The gene calls are TRBV6-6 and TRBJ2-1; 8 nucleotides match TRBD2. Germline-derived CDR1 and CDR2 are MNHNY and SVGAGI (reference sequence). The CDR3 totals 15 residues. Trimming cost V 6 bases and J 1 base; bases outside gene matches: 5. Written as DNA, the CDR3 is TGTGCCAGCAGCCTCAAGCGGGGGTCCTACAATGAGCAGTTCTTC. Encoded protein: CASSLKRGSYNEQFF.

This clonotype rates as medium-sized. This chain joins TRBV5-4 and TRBJ2-1, with TRBD2 as a possible D gene (6 bases). The germline V and J ends were trimmed by 4 bases and 7 bases, with 21 bases remaining between them. The germline gives CDR1 SGHNT, CDR2 YYREEE (reference sequence). The CDR3 length is 16 residues. The chain's CDR3 is CASSGGAGKSRNEQFF. The CDR3 DNA reads as TGTGCCAGCAGCGGGGGTGCGGGGAAGAGCAGGAATGAGCAGTTCTTC.